The 27 T cell receptor beta chains below come from one sample, sequenced in a study of healthy donors' naive CD4 and CD8 T cells. TCR libraries were built from roughly 0.5 ug of total RNA by linear amplification. TCRdb analysed the reads with MiXCR anew, one entry per CDR3 protein. Among 150,000 to 200,000 distinct CDR3 sequences, about four fifths were seen once, and the ten largest hold about 2.3%. The sample comprised naive CD4+ and CD8+ T cells sorted from blood, pooled from several donors. The source is a pool of human donors in good health; the sample pools cells from several healthy donors.

V usage is TRBV5-6 and J usage is TRBJ2-4; a weak D match, TRBD2 (5 bases). CDR3 size: 15 residues. CDR1 is SGHDT, CDR2 YYEEEE, per germline. With 4 bases removed from V and 4 bases from J, the gap between germline ends came to 15 bases. The CDR3, as DNA: TGTGCCAGCAGCCAACCCGGGATCTCTAAAAACATTCAGTACTTC. This translates into CASSQPGISKNIQYF.

This clonotype has just one count. V gene TRBV19 combines with J gene TRBJ1-1, with unresolved D. Germline CDR1 is LNHDA and CDR2 is SQIVND (reference sequence). The germline V and J ends were trimmed by 5 bases and 4 bases, with 5 bases remaining between them. This CDR3 spans 11 amino acids. The CDR3 region has the DNA TGTGCCAGTAGTGAACTCACTGAAGCTTTCTTT. Translating gives CASSELTEAFF.

This sequence joins TRBV6-5 and TRBJ2-1, with 14 bases lining up with TRBD2. J gave up 9 bases and V 6 bases, and 4 bases lay outside the gene matches. CDR1 and CDR2 from the germline V gene are MNHEY and SVGAGI. The CDR3 consists of 14 residues. For the CDR3, the DNA is TGTGCCAGCAGGCCGGGACTAGCGGGAGTTGAGCAGTTCTTC. Protein sequence: CASRPGLAGVEQFF.

The chain is built from TRBV29-1 and TRBJ2-7; TRBD2 is a possible D gene (6 bases). CDR1 SQVTM and CDR2 ANQGSEA come from the germline V gene. V dropped 4 bases and J dropped 5 bases, with 12 bases sitting between them. The CDR3 contains 12 residues. CDR3 sequence (DNA): TGCAGCGTTGGGGCGGGACCTGACGAGCAGTACTTC. Protein sequence: CSVGAGPDEQYF.

This clonotype was recorded a few times. V is TRBV29-1 and J is TRBJ1-5; tentative D call: TRBD1 (6 bases). Germline CDR1 and CDR2: SQVTM and ANQGSEA. The CDR3 has 16 residues. With 6 bases removed from V and 3 bases from J, the gap between germline ends came to 21 bases. CDR3 sequence reads: CSVKRRGVRSNQPQHF. The CDR3 nucleotides are TGCAGCGTCAAACGTAGGGGGGTACGATCCAATCAGCCCCAGCATTTT.

V and J are TRBV10-3 and TRBJ2-7; possible D gene TRBD1, 6 bases. Trimming stripped 11 bases from V and 2 bases from J, with 10 bases between. CDR3 length: 11 residues. Germline lookup yields CDR1 ENHRY and CDR2 SYGVKD. The CDR3 here is CAVGQTYEQYF. In DNA, the CDR3 is TGTGCCGTCGGACAGACCTACGAGCAGTACTTC.

The rearrangement uses TRBV20-1 and TRBJ2-3, with 12 nucleotides matching TRBD2. V lost 6 bases, J lost 5 bases, and 9 bases stayed unmatched. The germline CDR1 and CDR2 sequences are DFQATT and SNEGSKA (reference sequence). The CDR3 totals 15 residues. CDR3 DNA: TGCAGTGCGCCGGCGGCTAGCGGGAGGGGAGATACGCAGTATTTT. Protein: CSAPAASGRGDTQYF.

The V call is TRBV29-1, the J call TRBJ2-1; no clear D. Germline CDR1 and CDR2: SQVTM and ANQGSEA. The CDR3 loop spans 14 amino acids. The V gene lost 4 bases and the J gene lost 7 bases, with 17 bases spanning the gap. The CDR3 nucleotides are TGCAGCGTTGGGCGGAGAACGGTAAAGAATGAGCAGTTCTTC. It encodes CSVGRRTVKNEQFF.

CDR3: CSATGSNYEQYF. In nucleotides, the CDR3 is TGCAGCGCCACGGGTTCGAACTACGAGCAGTACTTC. The gene calls are TRBV29-1 and TRBJ2-7, with D hard to call. The V gene lost 7 bases and the J gene lost 3 bases, with 13 bases spanning the gap. Germline V lookup: CDR1 SQVTM, CDR2 ANQGSEA. The CDR3 totals 12 residues.

This chain joins TRBV29-1 and TRBJ1-2; 7 bases line up with TRBD1. With V trimmed by 6 bases and J by 2 bases, 3 bases remained unmatched. Germline loops: CDR1 SQVTM, CDR2 ANQGSEA. This CDR3 region has 12 residues. CDR3 sequence reads: CSVMTGNYGYTF. The CDR3 nucleotides are TGCAGCGTGATGACAGGGAACTATGGCTACACCTTC.

This clonotype was observed once. This rearrangement joins TRBV6-5 to TRBJ2-1; no clear D gene. This CDR3 contains 14 residues. Germline assignment: CDR1 MNHEY and CDR2 SVGAGI. Trimming cost V 2 bases and J 7 bases, with 12 bases left between them. The CDR3 reads CASSYGLSPNEQFF. CDR3 DNA sequence: TGTGCCAGCAGTTACGGGCTCTCTCCGAATGAGCAGTTCTTC.

V and J are TRBV11-2 and TRBJ2-7; 9 bases align to TRBD1. Germline V gene lookup returns CDR1 SGHAT and CDR2 FQNNGV. V shed 0 bases and J 9 bases; nucleotides not matched to a gene: 3. CDR3 length equals 13 residues. The CDR3 loop is CASSLDRDRVQYF. The CDR3 nucleotides read TGTGCCAGCAGCTTAGATCGGGACAGGGTGCAGTACTTC.

The chain is built from TRBV29-1 and TRBJ1-1, with D perhaps TRBD1 (6 bases). CDR3 length: 14 residues. The V end was cut by 5 bases, the J end by 0 bases, with 13 bases between. Germline CDR1 is SQVTM and CDR2 is ANQGSEA. The CDR3 DNA is TGCAGCGTTCAACAGGGCTACATGAACACTGAAGCTTTCTTT. Translation: CSVQQGYMNTEAFF. The complete variable domain, with remaining parts taken from reference TRBV29-1 and TRBJ1-1, reads SAVISQKPSRDICQRGTSLTIQCQVDSQVTMMFWYRQQPGQSLTLIATANQGSEATYESGFVIDKFPISRPNLTFSTLTVSNMSPEDSSIYLCSVQQGYMNTEAFFGQGTRLTVV.

The chain has TRBV11-1 and TRBJ2-2; tentative D call: TRBD1 (6 bases). The germline V and J ends were trimmed by 1 base and 3 bases, with 12 bases remaining between them. The CDR3 loop spans 16 amino acids. Germline V gene data show CDR1 as SGHAT and CDR2 as FQDESV (reference sequence). DNA of the CDR3: TGTGCCAGCAGCTTAGTACAGGGAAGGGACACCGGGGAGCTGTTTTTT. It codes for CASSLVQGRDTGELFF.

The chain employs TRBV27 and TRBJ2-1, with 10 bases matching TRBD2. V trimming: 3 bases; J trimming: 4 bases; junction bases outside the gene matches: 3. This CDR3 comprises 15 residues. CDR1 and CDR2 from the germline V gene are MNHEY and SMNVEV (reference sequence). The CDR3 DNA reads TGTGCCAGCAGTTTTAGCGGGAGGAAATACAATGAGCAGTTCTTC. Translation: CASSFSGRKYNEQFF.

This rearrangement joins TRBV6-2 or TRBV6-3 to TRBJ2-1; 10 nucleotides agree with TRBD1. V dropped 6 bases and J dropped 7; count of bases not matched to a gene: 3. Per the germline V gene, CDR1 is MNHEY and CDR2 is SVGEGT. This CDR3 spans 13 amino acids. CDR3 DNA sequence: TGTGCCAGCAGCCCGGGACAGGGGAATGAGCAGTTCTTC. Amino acid sequence: CASSPGQGNEQFF.

This clonotype was counted between two and nine times. The chain is built from TRBV11-2 and TRBJ2-7, with 9 bases that match TRBD1. The J segment lost 6 bases and the V segment lost 1 base, leaving 7 bases of the junction unmatched. There are 15 residues in the CDR3. The germline CDR1 and CDR2 sequences are SGHAT and FQNNGV. The CDR3 DNA reads TGTGCCAGCAGCTTAGCCCCGACAGGGGGAAGCGAGCAGTACTTC. Translation gives CASSLAPTGGSEQYF.

The V gene is TRBV29-1, the J gene TRBJ2-3; TRBD2 agrees at 8 bases. Looked up from germline, CDR1 is SQVTM and CDR2 is ANQGSEA. The CDR3 runs to 12 residues. Trimming at V came to 8 bases and at J to 5 bases, leaving 6 bases not matched to a gene. CDR3 region: CSLRLALDTQYF. CDR3 in DNA: TGCAGCTTAAGACTAGCGCTAGATACGCAGTATTTT.

V usage is TRBV6-2 or TRBV6-3 and J usage is TRBJ1-1, with D maybe TRBD1 (5 bases). From germline, CDR1 is MNHEY and CDR2 SVGEGT. The germline V and J ends were trimmed by 2 bases and 1 base, with 20 bases remaining between them. The CDR3 is made up of 18 amino acids. This chain's CDR3 is CASSYPLWQGGANTEAFF. The CDR3 DNA follows: TGTGCCAGCAGTTACCCCTTATGGCAGGGAGGGGCGAACACTGAAGCTTTCTTT.

The rearrangement joins TRBV19 to TRBJ2-3; TRBD1 is a possible D gene (5 bases). Per germline, CDR1 LNHDA and CDR2 SQIVND (reference sequence). V was pared by 3 bases and J by 12 bases, with 19 bases between. The CDR3 sequence is 14 residues long. The CDR3 sequence is CASSIQQGPVFQYF. CDR3 nucleotide sequence: TGTGCCAGTAGTATTCAGCAGGGCCCAGTCTTCCAGTATTTT.

The chain's CDR3 is CASSLDGGSTDTQYF. The DNA of the CDR3 is TGTGCCAGCAGCTTAGATGGGGGTAGCACAGATACGCAGTATTTT. The rearrangement joins TRBV11-2 to TRBJ2-3; the D call may be TRBD1 or TRBD2 (5 bases each). The germline V and J ends were trimmed by 0 bases and 0 bases, with 7 bases remaining between them. CDR3 length: 15 residues. Per the germline V gene, CDR1 is SGHAT and CDR2 is FQNNGV.

The chain is built from TRBV7-2 and TRBJ2-1, with 11 bases lining up with TRBD2. Losses at the gene ends were 1 base for V and 9 bases for J; bases not matched to a gene: 2. Germline V lookup: CDR1 SGHTA, CDR2 FQGNSA. CDR3 length equals 14 residues. In DNA, the CDR3 is TGTGCCAGCAGCTTAGAACTAGCGGGGGTTGAGCAGTTCTTC. Its protein product is CASSLELAGVEQFF.

V gene TRBV30 combines with J gene TRBJ1-1, with 7 positions matching TRBD1. The CDR3 runs to 12 residues. Germline CDR1 GTSNPN, CDR2 SVGIG (reference sequence). Unmatched junction bases numbered 0, after V lost 5 bases and J lost 0 bases. The CDR3 DNA follows: TGTGCCTGGGGACAGGTGAACACTGAAGCTTTCTTT. Protein product: CAWGQVNTEAFF.

The chain combines TRBV29-1 with TRBJ1-2, with 8 bases aligning to TRBD1. Germline V lookup: CDR1 SQVTM, CDR2 ANQGSEA. The CDR3 sequence is 12 residues long. The J segment lost 3 bases and the V segment lost 4 bases, leaving 1 base of the junction unmatched. The CDR3 DNA is TGCAGCGTTGCAGGGGGCGACTATGGCTACACCTTC. Translating it yields CSVAGGDYGYTF.

The chain links TRBV20-1 to TRBJ1-2; 8 bases are shared with TRBD1. V shed 2 bases, J shed 3 bases, and the junction held 2 bases outside the gene matches. The CDR3 is 13 residues long. CDR1 and CDR2 from the germline V gene are DFQATT and SNEGSKA (reference sequence). The CDR3 reads CSARSGQDYGYTF. In DNA form, the CDR3 reads TGCAGTGCTAGATCGGGACAGGACTATGGCTACACCTTC.

The chain couples TRBV4-3 to TRBJ2-1; D is unresolved. Germline CDR1 reads LGHNA; CDR2 reads YSLEER. CDR3 length: 12 residues. The V end lost 0 bases, the J end lost 9 bases, and 6 bases lay between the germline ends. CDR3 residues: CASSQDWSEQFF. CDR3 DNA sequence: TGCGCCAGCAGCCAAGATTGGAGTGAGCAGTTCTTC.

This chain links TRBV29-1 with TRBJ2-1; 9 positions agree with TRBD2. The CDR3 covers 16 residues. Germline V lookup: CDR1 SQVTM, CDR2 ANQGSEA. Unmatched junction bases numbered 11, after V lost 4 bases and J lost 4 bases. The CDR3 DNA is TGCAGCGTTGTGACTAGCGGTAGGACAATGTACAATGAGCAGTTCTTC. Translated: CSVVTSGRTMYNEQFF.